The TCR beta chain under discussion was sequenced for a study of OX40 agonist ivuxolimab in advanced cancers. Study background: Dose-escalation patients were diagnosed with hepatocellular carcinoma, melanoma, renal cell cancer or head and neck cancer. Age averaged around 59 years (range roughly 23 to 90), and less than 85% were male. General observations from the study: Clonal expansion by week 6 occurred in CD4+ and CD8+ blood T cells (at 0.1 to 3.0 mg/kg). Partly responding patients at 0.1-3.0 mg/kg showed some of the smallest clonal expansion.

Here immunoSEQ multiplex PCR was the method, and the copy in TCRdb shows in-frame clones only, minus some. This repertoire shows 24,000 or so clones, approximately 85% found once; its top ten account for approximately 17%. A remark on this clone: Its antigen is as yet unknown.

Deletions cut 7 bases from V and 5 bases from J, with 8 bases between. This CDR3 is built from 10 residues. Germline values: CDR1 SQVTM, CDR2 ANQGSEA. Sequencing was performed on CD4+ or CD8+ T cells sorted from blood, taken in a trial of the OX40 agonist ivuxolimab. This sequence was found in an adult with an advanced solid tumor such as melanoma, head and neck, liver or kidney cancer. This chain uses TRBV29-1 with TRBJ1-1; no clear D gene. CDR3 sequence reads: CSGGGTEAFF. In DNA form, the CDR3 reads TGCAGCGGTGGAGGAACTGAAGCTTTCTTT.